This T cell receptor (beta chain) was sequenced for a study of blood T cells in healthy people across ages. Turning to this clonotype: The germline gene is not matched at one end of the junction; a read error may be the cause.

The authors extracted at least 6 micrograms of total RNA per sample. CDR3 size: 15 residues. Germline CDR1 is SGHTA and CDR2 is FQGNSA. The authors ran a second PCR of roughly 6 to 12 cycles using a sample-barcoded 5' primer and a J-beta primer mix. Via MiXCR, TCRdb re-called the 5' RACE reads, giving one row per CDR3 protein. The sample carries 800,000 to 1,300,000 distinct CDR3 sequences, about 25% recorded once. The same data also contributed to another study, on T cells of mothers and their children. From that study: TCR recombination output is shaped by thymic selection similarly in related and unrelated pairs. Overlap in related mother-child pairs always slightly exceeded unrelated pairs, never significantly.

The sequence was obtained from a girl aged 2-9 years in good health. The gene calls are TRBV7-2 and TRBJ2-7, with D possibly TRBD2 on 5 matching bases. The sample consisted of blood. In nucleotides, the CDR3 is TGTGCCAGCAGCCTAGCACTGGACCTACGGAAAGAGCAGTACTTC. It encodes CASSLALDLRKEQYF.